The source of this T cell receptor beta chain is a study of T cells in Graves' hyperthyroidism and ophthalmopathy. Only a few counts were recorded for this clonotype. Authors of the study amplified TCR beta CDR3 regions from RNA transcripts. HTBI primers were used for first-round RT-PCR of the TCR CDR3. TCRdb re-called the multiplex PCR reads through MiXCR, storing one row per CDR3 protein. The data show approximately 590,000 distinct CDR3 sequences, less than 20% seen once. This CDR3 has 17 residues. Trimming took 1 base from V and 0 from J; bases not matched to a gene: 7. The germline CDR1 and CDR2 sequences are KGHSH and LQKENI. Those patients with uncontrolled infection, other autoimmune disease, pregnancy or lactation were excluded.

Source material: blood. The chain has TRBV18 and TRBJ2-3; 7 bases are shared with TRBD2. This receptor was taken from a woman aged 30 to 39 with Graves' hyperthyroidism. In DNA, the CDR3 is TGTGCCAGCTCACCACGGGGAGGGGCAGCTAGCACAGATACGCAGTATTTT. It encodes CASSPRGGAASTDTQYF.